This T cell receptor (beta chain) came from a study of T cell repertoires in cytomegalovirus infection. The wider study: A matching HLA type, together with CMV infection, was signaled by public TCR beta signatures.

TCRdb analysed the reads with MiXCR anew, one entry per CDR3 protein. Of 450,000 to 600,000 distinct CDR3 sequences in the sample, 30% to 35% were seen once. This clonotype was counted once. Its antigen is not identified. CDR3 length: 13 residues. The germline CDR1 and CDR2 sequences are SGHTA and FQGTGA. V was shortened by 5 bases and J by 6 bases, with 10 bases between the two germline ends. The receptor's source is a human donor in good health (CMV status not recorded). Some clones in this sample may be carry-over from other donors' samples. The sequencing here drew on cultured PBMCs, taken from culture after CMV antigen stimulation. V usage is TRBV7-3 and J usage is TRBJ2-2; TRBD1 might be the D (6 bases). CDR3: CASSQQGSGELFF. For the CDR3, the DNA is TGTGCCAGCAGCCAACAGGGATCCGGGGAGCTGTTTTTT.